This is a list of T cell receptor beta chains from one sample in a study of blood T cell repertoires in COVID-19. Assay used: immunoSEQ multiplex PCR; TCRdb lists only in-frame clones, some missing. The sample yields about 300,000 clones, around 89% seen once. Sequencing used PBMCs or T cells enriched from blood (not recorded which). The origin of the receptors is a young woman with acute COVID-19. Each CDR3 is given without its conserved first and last residue.

v_gene | CDR3aa
TRBV9 | ASSVGGPYGYT
TRBV7-2 | ASSTGTLASPLH
TRBV20-1 | SASNRGYQPQH
TRBV10-3 | AISEPDTLNTEAF
TRBV28 | ASSPAGGNTEAF
TRBV3-1/TRBV3-2 | ASSTRASGRASPGELF
TRBV15 | ATSRDPGSGNTIY
TRBV5-6 | ASSYLPGGNTEAF
TRBV4-1 | ASSQDGDVGDTQY
TRBV7-9 | ASSQNTEAF
TRBV4-2 | ASSHEGGASYEQY
TRBV7-6 | ASSEGLAVYEQY
TRBV10-3 | AIGGLAGGPSTDTQY
TRBV24-1 | ATLGRTGELF
TRBV6-6 | ASSYGAQQEKLF
TRBV7-3 | ASSQYSGGYNEQF
TRBV28 | ASSLRGIVGYT
TRBV11-2 | ASSGRLAEARVGETQY
TRBV3-1/TRBV3-2 | ASSGIDGKYEQY
TRBV18 | ASSPQRTASSSGNTIY
TRBV19 | ASNRVVTSGRGNEQF
TRBV5-1 | ASSPGQGKNSPLH
TRBV4-2 | ASSQEWTSLPGTGELF
TRBV7-9 | ASSLPNSATNEKLF
TRBV10-3 | AISAGSRIYEQY
TRBV24-1 | ATSHPDRGYGYT
TRBV7-3 | ASRQRGGRNTGELF
TRBV18 | ASSPQEGSGNTIY
TRBV18 | ASSPPGLAGVINEQF
TRBV27 | ASSFGGGRGGYT
TRBV11-1 | ASSHVAASYNEQF
TRBV24-1 | ATSGGQTYGYT
TRBV27 | ASSLSRGGVKNSPLH
TRBV3-1/TRBV3-2 | ASSQDDVREVPGEQY
TRBV9 | ASSVKDRVGEKLF
TRBV12-3/TRBV12-4 | ASSFWRNQPQH
TRBV23-1 | ASSRPGRQETQY
TRBV7-8 | ASSYGLGAGKLF
TRBV29-1 | SVEKNSKADTQY
TRBV4-2 | ASSQERLSYEQY
TRBV29-1 | SVGRGDGYGYT
TRBV11-3 | ASSNVLPGAYEQY
TRBV21-1 | ASSKWETGGDTGELF
TRBV5-1 | ASSSGQGLNGYT
TRBV23-1 | ASSPLSGGDHNEQF
TRBV4-1 | ASSQGDIDGAPD
TRBV12-3/TRBV12-4 | ASSSGGGDTQY
TRBV15 | ATSTDRGQVYGYT
TRBV6-5 | ASSRTDTYEQY
TRBV24-1 | ATSVTGNLWNEQF
TRBV12-3/TRBV12-4 | ASSFRVGETQY
TRBV29-1 | SVQGTGLFEQF
TRBV7-3 | ASSLGARGNTIY
TRBV6-5 | ASSSRPGAIYEQY